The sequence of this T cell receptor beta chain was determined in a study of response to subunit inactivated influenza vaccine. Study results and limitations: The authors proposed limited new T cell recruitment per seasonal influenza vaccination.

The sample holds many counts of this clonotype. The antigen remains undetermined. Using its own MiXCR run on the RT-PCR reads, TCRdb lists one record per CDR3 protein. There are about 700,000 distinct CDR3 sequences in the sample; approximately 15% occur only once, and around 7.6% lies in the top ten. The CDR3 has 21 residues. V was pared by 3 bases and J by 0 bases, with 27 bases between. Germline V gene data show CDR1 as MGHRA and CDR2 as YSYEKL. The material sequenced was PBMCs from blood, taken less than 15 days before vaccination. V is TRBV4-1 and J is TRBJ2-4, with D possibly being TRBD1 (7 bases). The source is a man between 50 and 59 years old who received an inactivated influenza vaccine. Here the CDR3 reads CASSQSWVKRATGLAKNIQYF. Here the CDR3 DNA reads TGCGCCAGCAGCCAGTCATGGGTGAAGCGGGCGACAGGGTTAGCCAAAAACATTCAGTACTTC.